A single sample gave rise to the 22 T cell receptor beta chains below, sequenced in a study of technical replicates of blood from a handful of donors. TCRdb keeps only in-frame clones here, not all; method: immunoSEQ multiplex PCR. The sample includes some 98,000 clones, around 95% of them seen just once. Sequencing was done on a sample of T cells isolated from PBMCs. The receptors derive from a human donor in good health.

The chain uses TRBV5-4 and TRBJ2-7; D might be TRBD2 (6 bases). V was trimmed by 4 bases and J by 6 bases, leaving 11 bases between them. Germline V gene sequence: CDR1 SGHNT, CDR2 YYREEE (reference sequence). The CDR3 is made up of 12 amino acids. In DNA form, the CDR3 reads TGTGCCAGCAGCCATGGGACTTTCGAGCAGTACTTC. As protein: CASSHGTFEQYF.

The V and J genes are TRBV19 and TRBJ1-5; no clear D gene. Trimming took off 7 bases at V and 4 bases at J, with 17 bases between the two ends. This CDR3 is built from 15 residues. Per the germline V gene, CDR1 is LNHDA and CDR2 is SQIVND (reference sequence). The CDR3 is CASTFDGQLNQPQHF. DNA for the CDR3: TGTGCCAGTACCTTTGATGGGCAGCTTAATCAGCCCCAGCATTTT. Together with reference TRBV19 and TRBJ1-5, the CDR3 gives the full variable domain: DGGITQSPKYLFRKEGQNVTLSCEQNLNHDAMYWYRQDPGQGLRLIYYSQIVNDFQKGDIAEGYSVSREKKESFPLTVTSAQKNPTAFYLCASTFDGQLNQPQHFGDGTRLSIL.

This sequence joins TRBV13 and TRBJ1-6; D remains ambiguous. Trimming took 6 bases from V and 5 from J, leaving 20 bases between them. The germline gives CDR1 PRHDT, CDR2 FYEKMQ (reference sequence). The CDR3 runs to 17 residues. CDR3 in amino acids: CASRKTAGSRDNSPLHF. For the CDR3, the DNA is TGTGCCAGCAGGAAAACCGCAGGATCGCGGGATAATTCACCCCTCCACTTT.

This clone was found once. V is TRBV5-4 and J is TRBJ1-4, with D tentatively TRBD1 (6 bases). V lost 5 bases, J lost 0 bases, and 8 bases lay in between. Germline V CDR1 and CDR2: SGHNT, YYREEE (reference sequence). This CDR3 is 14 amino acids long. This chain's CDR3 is CASSKGATNEKLFF. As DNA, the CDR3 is TGTGCCAGCAGTAAGGGGGCAACTAATGAAAAACTGTTTTTT.

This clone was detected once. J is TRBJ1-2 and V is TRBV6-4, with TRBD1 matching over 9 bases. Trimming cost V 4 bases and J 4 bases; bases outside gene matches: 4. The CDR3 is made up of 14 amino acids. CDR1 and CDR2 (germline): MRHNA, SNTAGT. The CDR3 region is CASSVTGGAYGYTF. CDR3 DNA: TGTGCCAGCAGTGTGACAGGGGGTGCCTATGGCTACACCTTC.

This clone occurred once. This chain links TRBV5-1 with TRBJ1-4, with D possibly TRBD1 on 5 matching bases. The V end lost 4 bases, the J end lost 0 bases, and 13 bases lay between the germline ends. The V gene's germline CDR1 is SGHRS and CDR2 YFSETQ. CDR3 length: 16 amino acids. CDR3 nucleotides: TGCGCCAGCAGCGGGGGGTTAGGAGCAACTAATGAAAAACTGTTTTTT. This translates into CASSGGLGATNEKLFF.

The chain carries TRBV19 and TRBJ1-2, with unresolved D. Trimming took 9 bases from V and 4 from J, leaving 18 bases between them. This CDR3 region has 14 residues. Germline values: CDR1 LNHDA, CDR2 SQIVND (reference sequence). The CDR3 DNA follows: TGTGCCAGCCGGTTGTCGCACGGGATCTATGGCTACACCTTC. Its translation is CASRLSHGIYGYTF.

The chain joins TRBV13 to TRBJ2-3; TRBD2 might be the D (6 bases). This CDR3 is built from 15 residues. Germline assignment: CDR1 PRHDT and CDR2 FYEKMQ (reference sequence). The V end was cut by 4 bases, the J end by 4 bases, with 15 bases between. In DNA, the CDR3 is TGTGCCAGCAGCTCCGGGCTACTAGCTCCAGATACGCAGTATTTT. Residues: CASSSGLLAPDTQYF.

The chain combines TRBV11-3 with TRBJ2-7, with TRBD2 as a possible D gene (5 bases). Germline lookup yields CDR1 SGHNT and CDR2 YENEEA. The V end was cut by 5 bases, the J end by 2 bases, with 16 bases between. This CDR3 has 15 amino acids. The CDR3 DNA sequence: TGTGCCAGCAGCCGCGTAGGAACTAGTACCTACGAGCAGTACTTC. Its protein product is CASSRVGTSTYEQYF.

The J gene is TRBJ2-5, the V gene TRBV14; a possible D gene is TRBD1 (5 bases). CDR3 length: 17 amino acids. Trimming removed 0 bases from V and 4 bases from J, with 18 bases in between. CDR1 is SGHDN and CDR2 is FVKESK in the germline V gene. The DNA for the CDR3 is TGTGCCAGCAGCCAAGATGGGTTGAGGCAGGGCAGAGAGACCCAGTACTTC. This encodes CASSQDGLRQGRETQYF.

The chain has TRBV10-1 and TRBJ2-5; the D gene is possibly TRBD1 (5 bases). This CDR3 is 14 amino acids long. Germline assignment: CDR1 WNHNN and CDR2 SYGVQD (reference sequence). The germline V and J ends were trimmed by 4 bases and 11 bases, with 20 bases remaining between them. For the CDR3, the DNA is TGCGCCAGCAGTGTGACCCCGACAGCCCTGGAGCAGTACTTC. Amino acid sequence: CASSVTPTALEQYF.

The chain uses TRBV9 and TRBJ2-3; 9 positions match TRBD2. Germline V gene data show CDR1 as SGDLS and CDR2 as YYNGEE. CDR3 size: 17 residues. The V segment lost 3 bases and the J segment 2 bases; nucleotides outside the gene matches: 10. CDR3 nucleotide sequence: TGTGCCAGCAGCGCACCTTTAGCGGGGGCCATCACAGATACGCAGTATTTT. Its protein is CASSAPLAGAITDTQYF.

CDR3 amino acids: CASSYSRTDHGYTF. The CDR3 coding sequence is TGTGCCAGCAGTTACTCCCGGACAGACCATGGCTACACCTTC. The chain carries TRBV6-6 and TRBJ1-2; a possible D gene is TRBD1 (6 bases). Germline CDR1 reads MNHNY; CDR2 reads SVGAGI (reference sequence). This CDR3 has 14 residues. The V gene lost 0 bases and the J gene lost 6 bases, with 11 bases spanning the gap.

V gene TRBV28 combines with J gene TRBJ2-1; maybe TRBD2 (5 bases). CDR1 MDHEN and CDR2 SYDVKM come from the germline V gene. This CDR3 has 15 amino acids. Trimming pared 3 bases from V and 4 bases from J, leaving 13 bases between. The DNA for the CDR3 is TGTGCCAGCAGTTTGTTGGGAGTGGGGTACAATGAGCAGTTCTTC. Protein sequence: CASSLLGVGYNEQFF. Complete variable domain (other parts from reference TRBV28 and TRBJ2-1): DVKVTQSSRYLVKRTGEKVFLECVQDMDHENMFWYRQDPGLGLRLIYFSYDVKMKEKGDIPEGYSVSREKKERFSLILESASTNQTSMYLCASSLLGVGYNEQFFGPGTRLTVL.

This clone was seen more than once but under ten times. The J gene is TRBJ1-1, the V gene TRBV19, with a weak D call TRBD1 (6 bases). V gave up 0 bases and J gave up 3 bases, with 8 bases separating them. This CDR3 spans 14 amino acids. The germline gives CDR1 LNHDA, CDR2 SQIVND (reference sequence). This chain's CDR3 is CASSIDRGDTEAFF. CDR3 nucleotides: TGTGCCAGTAGTATAGACAGGGGCGACACTGAAGCTTTCTTT.

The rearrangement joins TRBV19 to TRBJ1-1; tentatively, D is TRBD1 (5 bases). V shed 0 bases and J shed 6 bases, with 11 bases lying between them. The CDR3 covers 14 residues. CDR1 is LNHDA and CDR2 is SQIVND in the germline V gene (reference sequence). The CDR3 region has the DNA TGTGCCAGTAGTATAGAGGGGGGTAGGGCTGAAGCTTTCTTT. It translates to CASSIEGGRAEAFF.

In DNA form, the CDR3 reads TGTGCCAGCAGCAGACCCCAGGGTGCAGATACTGAAGCTTTCTTT. Residues: CASSRPQGADTEAFF. The chain uses TRBV11-1 and TRBJ1-1, with a weak D call TRBD1 (5 bases). The germline CDR1 and CDR2 sequences are SGHAT and FQDESV (reference sequence). V was trimmed by 5 bases and J by 5 bases, leaving 18 bases between them. The CDR3 contains 15 residues.

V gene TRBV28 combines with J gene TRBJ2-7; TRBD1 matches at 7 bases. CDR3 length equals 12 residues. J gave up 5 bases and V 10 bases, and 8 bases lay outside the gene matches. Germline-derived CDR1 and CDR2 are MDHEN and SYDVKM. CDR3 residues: CATRLTGHEQYF. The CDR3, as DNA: TGTGCCACCCGATTGACAGGGCACGAGCAGTACTTC.

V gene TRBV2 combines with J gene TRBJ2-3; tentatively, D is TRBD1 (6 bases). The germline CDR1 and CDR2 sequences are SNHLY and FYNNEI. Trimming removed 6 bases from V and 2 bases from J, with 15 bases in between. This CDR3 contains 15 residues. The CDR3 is CASRSYRELTDTQYF. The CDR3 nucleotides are TGTGCCAGCAGGTCGTACAGGGAACTCACAGATACGCAGTATTTT.

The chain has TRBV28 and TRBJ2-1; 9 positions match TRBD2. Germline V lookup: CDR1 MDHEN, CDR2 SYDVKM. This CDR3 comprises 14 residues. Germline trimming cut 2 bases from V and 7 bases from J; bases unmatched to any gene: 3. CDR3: CASSLPTSGNEQFF. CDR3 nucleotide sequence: TGTGCCAGCAGTTTACCAACTAGCGGGAATGAGCAGTTCTTC.

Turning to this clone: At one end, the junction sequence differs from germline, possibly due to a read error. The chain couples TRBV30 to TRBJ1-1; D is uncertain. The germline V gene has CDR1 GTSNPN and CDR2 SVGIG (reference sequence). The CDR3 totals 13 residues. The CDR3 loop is CVWLGGGYTEAFF. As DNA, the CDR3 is TGTGTCTGGTTGGGTGGAGGGTACACTGAAGCTTTCTTT.

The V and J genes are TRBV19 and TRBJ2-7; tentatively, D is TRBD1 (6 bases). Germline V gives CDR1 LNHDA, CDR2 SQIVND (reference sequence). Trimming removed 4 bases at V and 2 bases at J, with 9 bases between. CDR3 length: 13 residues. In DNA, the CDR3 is TGTGCCAGTAGTACAGGGGAACCCTACGAGCAGTACTTC. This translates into CASSTGEPYEQYF. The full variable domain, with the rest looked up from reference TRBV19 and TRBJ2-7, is DGGITQSPKYLFRKEGQNVTLSCEQNLNHDAMYWYRQDPGQGLRLIYYSQIVNDFQKGDIAEGYSVSREKKESFPLTVTSAQKNPTAFYLCASSTGEPYEQYFGPGTRLTVT.